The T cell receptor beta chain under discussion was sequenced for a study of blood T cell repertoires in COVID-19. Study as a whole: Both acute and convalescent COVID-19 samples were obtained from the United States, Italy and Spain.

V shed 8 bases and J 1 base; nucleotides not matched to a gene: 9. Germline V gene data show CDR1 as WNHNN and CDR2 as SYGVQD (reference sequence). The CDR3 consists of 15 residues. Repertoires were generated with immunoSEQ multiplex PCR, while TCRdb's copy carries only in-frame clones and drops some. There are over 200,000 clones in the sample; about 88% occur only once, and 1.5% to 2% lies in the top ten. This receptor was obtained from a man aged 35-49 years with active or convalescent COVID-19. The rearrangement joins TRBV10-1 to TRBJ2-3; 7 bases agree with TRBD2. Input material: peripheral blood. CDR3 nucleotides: TGCGCCAGCTCGTGGGGCGCGGGGGGCACAGATACGCAGTATTTT. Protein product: CASSWGAGGTDTQYF.